This TCR beta chain was identified during a study of cytomegalovirus exposure and HLA in healthy donors. With 60 Vbeta and 13 Jbeta primers, the PCR was carried out. Sequenced by immunoSEQ multiplex PCR; TCRdb stores in-frame clones only, minus some. Among 200,000 to 250,000 clones, around 80% were seen once, and the ten largest hold around 2.9%. Germline loops: CDR1 LNHDA, CDR2 SQIVND (reference sequence). Trimming removed 5 bases at V and 4 bases at J, with 12 bases between. The CDR3 totals 14 residues. This clone was detected a few times. Its antigen is undetermined. General observations from the study: TCR beta sequences reportedly predicted most subjects' HLA-A and HLA-B alleles accurately.

The V call is TRBV19, the J call TRBJ1-5; D is perhaps TRBD1 (5 bases). Sequences were obtained from PBMCs. This receptor was identified in a woman aged 55-70 years in good health and CMV-seropositive. CDR3 bases: TGTGCCAGTAGTGGGAGCGGGGGAAATCAGCCCCAGCATTTT. This encodes CASSGSGGNQPQHF. The whole variable domain, remainder taken from reference TRBV19 and TRBJ1-5, is DGGITQSPKYLFRKEGQNVTLSCEQNLNHDAMYWYRQDPGQGLRLIYYSQIVNDFQKGDIAEGYSVSREKKESFPLTVTSAQKNPTAFYLCASSGSGGNQPQHFGDGTRLSIL.